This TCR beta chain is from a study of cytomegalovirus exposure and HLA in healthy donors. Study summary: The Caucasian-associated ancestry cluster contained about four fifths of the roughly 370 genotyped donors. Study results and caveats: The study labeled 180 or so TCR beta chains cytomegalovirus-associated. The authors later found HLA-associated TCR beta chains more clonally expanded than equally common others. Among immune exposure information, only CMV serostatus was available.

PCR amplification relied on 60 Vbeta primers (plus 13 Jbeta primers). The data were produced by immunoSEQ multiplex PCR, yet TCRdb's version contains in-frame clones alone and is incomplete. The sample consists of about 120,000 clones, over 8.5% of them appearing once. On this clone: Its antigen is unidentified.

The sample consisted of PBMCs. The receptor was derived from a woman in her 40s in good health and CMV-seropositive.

CDR3 nucleotides: TGCGCCAGCAGCCAAGTGACAGGGTTCTACGAGCAGTACTTC. Protein: CASSQVTGFYEQYF. The genes are TRBV4-1 and TRBJ2-7; TRBD1 agrees at 7 bases. V lost 1 base to trimming and J lost 3 bases; unmatched junction nucleotides: 3. Germline lookup yields CDR1 MGHRA and CDR2 YSYEKL. The CDR3 is 14 amino acids.